The 3 T cell receptor beta chains below all came from one sample that was sequenced in a study of vaccination and CD4 T cells after COVID-19. TCRdb redid the calling of the PCR reads with MiXCR, one entry per CDR3 protein. The profile shows about 18,000 distinct CDR3 sequences, roughly two thirds of them singletons. The specimen was CD4+ T cells from blood, collected after SARS-CoV-2 vaccination. The receptors derive from a human donor who had recovered from COVID-19.

This clonotype was counted between two and nine times. For the CDR3, the DNA is TGTGCCAGCAGCAAGGACAGGGCCCAAGAGACCCAGTACTTC. Encoded protein: CASSKDRAQETQYF. The V and J genes are TRBV7-9 and TRBJ2-5; 8 nucleotides line up with TRBD1. V lost 5 bases and J lost 1; bases outside the gene matches: 3. The germline CDR1 and CDR2 sequences are SEHNR and FQNEAQ (reference sequence). The CDR3 contains 14 residues.

The CDR3 spells CASSLLAGGGDTQYF. CDR3 nucleotides: TGTGCCAGCAGTTTATTAGCGGGGGGCGGAGATACGCAGTATTTT. This chain uses TRBV27 with TRBJ2-3, with 10 bases identical to TRBD2. Trimming took 1 base from V and 5 from J; bases not matched to a gene: 3. CDR3 length equals 15 residues. In germline, CDR1 is MNHEY, CDR2 SMNVEV (reference sequence).

The chain joins TRBV5-4 to TRBJ2-1, with 13 positions matching TRBD2. Germline CDR1 is SGHNT and CDR2 is YYREEE (reference sequence). CDR3 length: 17 residues. Trimming took 4 bases from V and 4 from J; bases not matched to a gene: 8. CDR3 sequence reads: CASSPGLAGFLYNEQFF. Here the CDR3 DNA reads TGTGCCAGCAGCCCGGGACTAGCGGGATTTCTTTACAATGAGCAGTTCTTC.